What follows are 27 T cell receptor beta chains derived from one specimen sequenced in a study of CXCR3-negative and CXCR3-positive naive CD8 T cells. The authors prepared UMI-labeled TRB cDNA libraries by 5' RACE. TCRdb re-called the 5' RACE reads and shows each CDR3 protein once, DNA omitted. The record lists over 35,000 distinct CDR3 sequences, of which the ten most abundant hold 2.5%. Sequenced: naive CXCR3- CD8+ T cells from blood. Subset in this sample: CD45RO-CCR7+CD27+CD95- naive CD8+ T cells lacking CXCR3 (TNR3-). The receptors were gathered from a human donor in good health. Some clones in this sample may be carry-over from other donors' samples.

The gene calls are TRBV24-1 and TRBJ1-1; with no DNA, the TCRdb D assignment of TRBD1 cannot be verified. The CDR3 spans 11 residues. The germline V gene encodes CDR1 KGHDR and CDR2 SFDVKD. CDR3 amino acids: CATGGSTEAFF.

The CDR3 here is CASSSPGLASTQYF. The rearrangement uses TRBV28 and TRBJ2-3; TCRdb outputs TRBD1, but without DNA this stays unchecked. The CDR3 is 14 residues long. Per the germline V gene, CDR1 is MDHEN and CDR2 is SYDVKM.

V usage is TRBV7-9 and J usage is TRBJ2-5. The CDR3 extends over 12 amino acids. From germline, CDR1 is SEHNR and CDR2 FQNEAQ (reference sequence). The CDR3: CASSSVQETQYF.

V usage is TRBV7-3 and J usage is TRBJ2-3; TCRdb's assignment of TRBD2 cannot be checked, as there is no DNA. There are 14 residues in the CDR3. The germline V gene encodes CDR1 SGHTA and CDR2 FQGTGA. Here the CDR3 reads CASSSGPGTDTQYF.

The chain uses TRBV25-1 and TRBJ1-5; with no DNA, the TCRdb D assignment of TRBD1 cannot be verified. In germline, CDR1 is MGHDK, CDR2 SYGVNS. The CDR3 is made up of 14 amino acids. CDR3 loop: CASSDGGQNQPQHF. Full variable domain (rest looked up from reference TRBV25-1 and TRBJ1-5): EADIYQTPRYLVIGTGKKITLECSQTMGHDKMYWYQQDPGMELHLIHYSYGVNSTEKGDLSSESTVSRIRTEHFPLTLESARPSHTSQYLCASSDGGQNQPQHFGDGTRLSIL.

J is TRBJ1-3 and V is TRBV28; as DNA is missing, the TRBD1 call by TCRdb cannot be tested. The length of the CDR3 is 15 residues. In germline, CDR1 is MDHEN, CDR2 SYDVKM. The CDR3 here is CASGDVIDSGNTIYF.

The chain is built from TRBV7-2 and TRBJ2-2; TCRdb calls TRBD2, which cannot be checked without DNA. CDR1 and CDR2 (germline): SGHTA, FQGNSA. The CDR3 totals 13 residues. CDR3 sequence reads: CASSWRVAGELFF.

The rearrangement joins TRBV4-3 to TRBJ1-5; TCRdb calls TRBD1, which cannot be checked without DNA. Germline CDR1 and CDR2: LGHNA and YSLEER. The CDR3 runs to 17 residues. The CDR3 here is CASSQDWGQLLEQPQHF.

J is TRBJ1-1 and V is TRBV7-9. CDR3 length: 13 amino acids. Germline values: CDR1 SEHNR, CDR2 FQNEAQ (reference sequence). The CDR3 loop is CASSFSGYTEAFF.

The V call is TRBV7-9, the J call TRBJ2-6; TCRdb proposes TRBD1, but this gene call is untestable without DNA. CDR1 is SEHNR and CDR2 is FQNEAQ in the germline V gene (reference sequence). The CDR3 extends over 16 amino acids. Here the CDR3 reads CASSPRQGAGANVLTF.

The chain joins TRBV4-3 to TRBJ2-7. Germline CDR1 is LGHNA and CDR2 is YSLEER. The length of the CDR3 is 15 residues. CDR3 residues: CASSQVWGPTYEQYF.

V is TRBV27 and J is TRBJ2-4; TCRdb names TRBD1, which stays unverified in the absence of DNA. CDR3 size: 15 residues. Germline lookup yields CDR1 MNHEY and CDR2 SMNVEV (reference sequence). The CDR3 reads CASSFQGWGKNIQYF.

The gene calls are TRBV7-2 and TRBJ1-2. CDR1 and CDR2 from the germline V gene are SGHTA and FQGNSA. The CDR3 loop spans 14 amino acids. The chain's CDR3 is CASSLVRTNYGYTF.

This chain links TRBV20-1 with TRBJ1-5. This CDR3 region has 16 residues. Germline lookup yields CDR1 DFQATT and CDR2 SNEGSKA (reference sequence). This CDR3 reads CSARAIDRYSNQPQHF.

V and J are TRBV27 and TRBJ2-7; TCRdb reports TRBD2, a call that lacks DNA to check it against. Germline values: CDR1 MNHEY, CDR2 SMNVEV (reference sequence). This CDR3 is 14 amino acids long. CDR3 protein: CASRVAGGSYEQYF.

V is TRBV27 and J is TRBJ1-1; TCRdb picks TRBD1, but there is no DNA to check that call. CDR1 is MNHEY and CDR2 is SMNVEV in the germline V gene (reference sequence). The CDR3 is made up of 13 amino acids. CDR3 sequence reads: CASRTTGGTEAFF.

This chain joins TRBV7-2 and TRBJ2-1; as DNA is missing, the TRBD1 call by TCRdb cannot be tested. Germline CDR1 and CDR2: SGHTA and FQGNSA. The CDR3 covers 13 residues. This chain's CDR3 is CASSLGGFNEQFF. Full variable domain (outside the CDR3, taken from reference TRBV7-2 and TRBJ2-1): GAGVSQSPSNKVTEKGKDVELRCDPISGHTALYWYRQSLGQGLEFLIYFQGNSAPDKSGLPSDRFSAERTGGSVSTLTIQRTQQEDSAVYLCASSLGGFNEQFFGPGTRLTVL.

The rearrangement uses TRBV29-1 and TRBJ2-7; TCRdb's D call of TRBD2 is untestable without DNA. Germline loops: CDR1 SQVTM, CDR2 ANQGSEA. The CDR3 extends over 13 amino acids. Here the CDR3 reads CSVATSGSNEQYF.

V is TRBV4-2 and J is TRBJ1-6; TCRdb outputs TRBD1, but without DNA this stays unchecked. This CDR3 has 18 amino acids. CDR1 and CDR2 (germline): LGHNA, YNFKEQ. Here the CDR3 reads CASSQEAPTGSANSPLHF.

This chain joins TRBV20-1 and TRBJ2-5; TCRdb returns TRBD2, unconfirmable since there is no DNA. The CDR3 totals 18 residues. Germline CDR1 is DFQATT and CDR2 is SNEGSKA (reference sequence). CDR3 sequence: CSADEGASGGLAGETQYF.

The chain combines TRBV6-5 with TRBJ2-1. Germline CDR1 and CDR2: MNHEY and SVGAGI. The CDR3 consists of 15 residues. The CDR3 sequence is CASSTSRAAYNEQFF.

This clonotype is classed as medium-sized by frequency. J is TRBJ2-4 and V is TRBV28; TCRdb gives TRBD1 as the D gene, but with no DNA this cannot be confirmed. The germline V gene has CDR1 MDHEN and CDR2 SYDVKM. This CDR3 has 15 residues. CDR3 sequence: CASSPRGPSRDIQYF.

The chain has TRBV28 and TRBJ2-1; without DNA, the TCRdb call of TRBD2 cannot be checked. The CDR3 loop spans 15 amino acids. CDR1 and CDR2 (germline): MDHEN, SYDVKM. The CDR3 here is CASTSLAGEMDEQFF.

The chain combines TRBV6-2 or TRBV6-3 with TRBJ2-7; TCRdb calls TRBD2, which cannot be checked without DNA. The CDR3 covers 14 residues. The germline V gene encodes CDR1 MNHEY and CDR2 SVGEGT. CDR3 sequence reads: CASSLRGGLSEQYF.

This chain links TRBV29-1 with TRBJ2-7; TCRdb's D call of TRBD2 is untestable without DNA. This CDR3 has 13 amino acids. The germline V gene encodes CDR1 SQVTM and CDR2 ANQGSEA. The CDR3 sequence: CSVWTSGTQEQYF.

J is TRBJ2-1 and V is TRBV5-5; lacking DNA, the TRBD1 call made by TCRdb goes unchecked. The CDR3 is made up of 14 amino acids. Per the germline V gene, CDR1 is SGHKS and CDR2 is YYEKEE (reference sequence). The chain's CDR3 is CASSPVAGHNEQFF. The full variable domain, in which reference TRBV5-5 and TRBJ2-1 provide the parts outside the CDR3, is DAGVTQSPTHLIKTRGQQVTLRCSPISGHKSVSWYQQVLGQGPQFIFQYYEKEERGRGNFPDRFSARQFPNYSSELNVNALLLGDSALYLCASSPVAGHNEQFFGPGTRLTVL.

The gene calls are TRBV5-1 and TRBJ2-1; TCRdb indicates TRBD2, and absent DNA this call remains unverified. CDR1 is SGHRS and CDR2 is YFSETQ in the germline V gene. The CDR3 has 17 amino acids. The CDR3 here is CASSGGTSGSPYNEQFF.